A single sample is the source of the 22 T cell receptor beta chains below, sequenced in a study of stem cell transplantation in POMP-related autoinflammatory disease. This table comes from immunoSEQ multiplex PCR, and its TCRdb copy is limited to in-frame clones, with some not included. The sample has some 69,000 clones; approximately 91% are singletons. Source: CD4+ T cells from PBMCs, taken after stem cell transplantation. The receptors shown here come from a human patient with POMP-related autoinflammation and immune dysregulation (PRAID). The graft donor may have contributed some T cells.

The rearrangement joins TRBV5-4 to TRBJ2-1; tentative D call: TRBD2 (5 bases). V was pared by 0 bases and J by 8 bases, with 12 bases between. The CDR3 is 14 amino acids. Per the germline V gene, CDR1 is SGHNT and CDR2 is YYREEE (reference sequence). In nucleotides, the CDR3 is TGTGCCAGCAGCTTGGGTGGACGGGAACATGAGCAGTTCTTC. Translated: CASSLGGREHEQFF.

This sequence joins TRBV6-2 or TRBV6-3 and TRBJ2-7; D might be TRBD2 (7 bases). The germline V and J ends were trimmed by 0 bases and 3 bases, with 21 bases remaining between them. Per the germline V gene, CDR1 is MNHEY and CDR2 is SVGEGT. This CDR3 contains 18 residues. Written as DNA, the CDR3 is TGTGCCAGCAGTTACTCGAGGCAGGTCCCGGGGGGCCACTACGAGCAGTACGTC. This encodes CASSYSRQVPGGHYEQYV.

This clone has more than one count but fewer than ten. This rearrangement joins TRBV30 to TRBJ2-7; D not resolved. The germline V and J ends were trimmed by 4 bases and 6 bases, with 16 bases remaining between them. The V gene's germline CDR1 is GTSNPN and CDR2 SVGIG (reference sequence). The CDR3 has 13 residues. The CDR3 region is CAWTEGSAFEQYF. DNA of the CDR3: TGTGCCTGGACCGAAGGGTCGGCTTTCGAGCAGTACTTC.

The chain employs TRBV10-1 and TRBJ2-2; D call uncertain. The CDR3 totals 13 residues. The germline V gene encodes CDR1 WNHNN and CDR2 SYGVQD (reference sequence). Trimming stripped 6 bases from V and 3 bases from J, with 8 bases between. The CDR3 loop is CASRPFDTGELFF. The CDR3 DNA is TGCGCCAGCAGGCCTTTTGACACCGGGGAGCTGTTTTTT.

This rearrangement joins TRBV18 to TRBJ1-1; TRBD1 is a possible D gene (6 bases). This CDR3 has 16 amino acids. Deletions cut 3 bases from V and 4 bases from J, with 18 bases between. CDR1 and CDR2 from the germline V gene are KGHSH and LQKENI. CDR3 bases: TGTGCCAGCTCACCGGACAGCCTTAGATTTCGCACTGAAGCTTTCTTT. Translated: CASSPDSLRFRTEAFF.

The chain couples TRBV5-4 to TRBJ2-1; the D is unclear. The V end lost 2 bases, the J end lost 7 bases, and 7 bases lay between the germline ends. The germline V gene encodes CDR1 SGHNT and CDR2 YYREEE (reference sequence). The CDR3 runs 12 residues. This CDR3 is CASSFSDNEQFF. CDR3 coding DNA: TGTGCCAGCAGCTTTTCGGATAATGAGCAGTTCTTC.

The sample holds a few counts of this clone. This sequence joins TRBV2 and TRBJ1-1, with 7 bases aligning to TRBD1. This CDR3 is 14 amino acids long. The ends lost 4 bases at V and 3 bases at J; junction bases unmatched: 5. Germline assignment: CDR1 SNHLY and CDR2 FYNNEI. CDR3 region: CASSGQGGYTEAFF. The CDR3 nucleotides are TGTGCCAGCAGTGGACAGGGAGGTTACACTGAAGCTTTCTTT.

The J gene is TRBJ1-2, the V gene TRBV5-1, with D unclear. Per germline, CDR1 SGHRS and CDR2 YFSETQ. The CDR3 extends over 15 amino acids. Deletions cut 4 bases from V and 1 base from J, with 14 bases between. For the CDR3, the DNA is TGCGCCAGCAGCACGGACGTAACCCATAACTATGGCTACACCTTC. As protein: CASSTDVTHNYGYTF.

The CDR3, as DNA: TGTGCCAGCAGCCCTAGCCAGGGGCGACTCACAGATACGCAGTATTTT. It encodes CASSPSQGRLTDTQYF. The rearrangement links TRBV9 to TRBJ2-3; D is perhaps TRBD1 (6 bases). The germline V gene encodes CDR1 SGDLS and CDR2 YYNGEE. V lost 4 bases to trimming and J lost 2 bases, with 17 bases between them. This CDR3 region has 16 residues.

The chain has TRBV11-2 and TRBJ2-1; 9 bases fit TRBD2. CDR3 length: 15 residues. Germline V gene lookup returns CDR1 SGHAT and CDR2 FQNNGV. Trimming at V came to 2 bases and at J to 7 bases, leaving 6 bases not matched to a gene. In nucleotides, the CDR3 is TGTGCCAGCAGCTTAAGTCTAGCGGGGCGGAATGAGCAGTTCTTC. Translating gives CASSLSLAGRNEQFF.

The rearrangement uses TRBV4-1 and TRBJ1-5; 9 nucleotides align to TRBD1. This CDR3 contains 15 residues. Germline V CDR1 and CDR2: MGHRA, YSYEKL. J gave up 4 bases and V 4 bases, and 5 bases lay outside the gene matches. For the CDR3, the DNA is TGCGCCAGCAGCCGGGACAGGGAATGGAATCAGCCCCAGCATTTT. It codes for CASSRDREWNQPQHF.

CDR3 in DNA: TGTGCCAGCAGCTTAGGCACAGGCCCGGGAGGGAGGAACAATGAGCAGTTCTTC. Translation gives CASSLGTGPGGRNNEQFF. The chain employs TRBV11-2 and TRBJ2-1; 8 positions match TRBD2. Germline V gene lookup returns CDR1 SGHAT and CDR2 FQNNGV. This CDR3 region has 18 residues. V lost 1 base, J lost 5 bases, and 13 bases stayed unmatched.

The chain has TRBV12-3 or TRBV12-4 and TRBJ1-1; the D is unclear. The CDR3 totals 13 residues. With 10 bases removed from V and 0 bases from J, the gap between germline ends came to 12 bases. The CDR3 loop is CATEARLNTEAFF. As DNA, the CDR3 is TGTGCCACAGAAGCCAGATTGAACACTGAAGCTTTCTTT.

This clone was found once. The rearrangement links TRBV7-3 to TRBJ2-3; 7 bases agree with TRBD2. The CDR3 consists of 17 residues. Germline CDR1 reads SGHTA; CDR2 reads FQGTGA. Trimming removed 0 bases from V and 5 bases from J; junction bases left unmatched: 11. In nucleotides, the CDR3 is TGTGCCAGCAGCTTAACGCGAGGGCTAGCGGCAGGAGATACGCAGTATTTT. Translated, it gives CASSLTRGLAAGDTQYF.

This clone was observed a handful of times. The chain couples TRBV2 to TRBJ1-4, with D possibly matching TRBD1 (6 bases). V was trimmed by 6 bases and J by 0 bases, leaving 8 bases between them. Per germline, CDR1 SNHLY and CDR2 FYNNEI. The CDR3 is 14 residues long. The chain's CDR3 is CASRSGATNEKLFF. The DNA of the CDR3 is TGTGCCAGCAGGTCAGGGGCAACTAATGAAAAACTGTTTTTT.

In regard to this clone: A junction boundary mismatches the germline segment, possibly from a read error. V and J are TRBV3-1 (or the pseudogene TRBV3-2) and TRBJ1-4; D call uncertain. The germline V gene has CDR1 LGHDT and CDR2 YNNKEL (reference sequence). The length of the CDR3 is 13 residues. The CDR3 region has the DNA TGTGCCAGCAGCCCACCCCCACCCGGGGAGGCCATTTTT. It is translated as CASSPPPPGEAIF.

The chain links TRBV5-1 to TRBJ1-1, with D uncertain. The CDR3 contains 15 residues. Per the germline V gene, CDR1 is SGHRS and CDR2 is YFSETQ. Trimming shortened V by 4 bases and J by 3 bases, and 16 bases separated the two germline ends. Written as DNA, the CDR3 is TGCGCCAGCAGCCTATTCACGGCCTCAGACACTGAAGCTTTCTTT. Its protein product is CASSLFTASDTEAFF.

This clone has only one observation. The V and J genes are TRBV11-2 and TRBJ2-4, with TRBD1 matching 8 bases. Germline CDR1 and CDR2: SGHAT and FQNNGV. This CDR3 is 14 amino acids long. The ends lost 6 bases at V and 6 bases at J; junction bases unmatched: 7. Written as DNA, the CDR3 is TGTGCCAGCAGTTTGGACAGGGAGGTAAACATTCAGTACTTC. It specifies CASSLDREVNIQYF.

This clone was counted between two and nine times. This chain links TRBV9 with TRBJ1-2, with a possible D match to TRBD1 (5 bases). Germline assignment: CDR1 SGDLS and CDR2 YYNGEE. Trimming took 0 bases from V and 4 from J, leaving 10 bases between them. The CDR3 length is 14 residues. This CDR3 is CASSVAVQAYGYTF. CDR3 coding DNA: TGTGCCAGCAGCGTAGCGGTACAGGCCTATGGCTACACCTTC.

This rearrangement joins TRBV28 to TRBJ1-2; D call uncertain. CDR3 size: 14 residues. In germline, CDR1 is MDHEN, CDR2 SYDVKM. V was shortened by 3 bases and J by 2 bases, with 10 bases between the two germline ends. The CDR3 region has the DNA TGTGCCAGCAGTTTGTTTGGAGGGAACTATGGCTACACCTTC. It codes for CASSLFGGNYGYTF.

The chain is built from TRBV5-1 and TRBJ1-3, with D unresolved. The CDR3 length is 15 residues. Germline-derived CDR1 and CDR2 are SGHRS and YFSETQ. Trimming pared 4 bases from V and 3 bases from J, leaving 14 bases between. CDR3 loop: CASSHSDNFGNTIYF. The CDR3 coding sequence is TGCGCCAGCAGCCATTCCGACAACTTTGGAAACACCATATATTTT.

J is TRBJ2-3 and V is TRBV29-1; TRBD2 aligns across 7 bases. The CDR3 is 15 residues long. Germline CDR1 and CDR2: SQVTM and ANQGSEA. Trimming cost V 5 bases and J 2 bases; bases outside gene matches: 10. The CDR3 coding sequence is TGCAGCGTTCTTGGGATAGCGGGTCCCACAGATACGCAGTATTTT. Its protein is CSVLGIAGPTDTQYF.